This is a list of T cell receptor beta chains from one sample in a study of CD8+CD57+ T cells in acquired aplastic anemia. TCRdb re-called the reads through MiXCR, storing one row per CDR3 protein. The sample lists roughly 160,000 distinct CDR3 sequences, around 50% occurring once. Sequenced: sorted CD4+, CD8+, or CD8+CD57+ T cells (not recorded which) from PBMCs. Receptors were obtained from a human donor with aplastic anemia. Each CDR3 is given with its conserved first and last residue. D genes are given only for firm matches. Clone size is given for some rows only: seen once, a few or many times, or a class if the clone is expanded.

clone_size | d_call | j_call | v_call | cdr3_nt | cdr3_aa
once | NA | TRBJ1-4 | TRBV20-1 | TGCAGTGCTAGTCGCCCGGGTCATCTGGGTGAAAAACTGTTTTTT | CSASRPGHLGEKLFF
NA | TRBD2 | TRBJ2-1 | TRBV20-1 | TGCAGTGCTGAACTAGCGGCCCCCTACAATGAGCAGTTCTTC | CSAELAAPYNEQFF
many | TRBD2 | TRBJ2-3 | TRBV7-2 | TGTGCCAGCAGCTTAGCGCAAGCGGGAGTCCGGACAGATACGCAGTATTTT | CASSLAQAGVRTDTQYF
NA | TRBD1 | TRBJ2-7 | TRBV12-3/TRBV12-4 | TGTGCCAGCAGTTTGTTCGGGACAGGGGTCGAGCAGTACTTC | CASSLFGTGVEQYF
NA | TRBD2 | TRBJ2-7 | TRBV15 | TGTGCCACCAGCAGAGATAGCGGGAGGTTCGAGCAGTACTTC | CATSRDSGRFEQYF
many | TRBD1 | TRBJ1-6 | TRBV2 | TGTGCCAGCATGGGGGGACAGGGAAATTCACCCCTCCACTTT | CASMGGQGNSPLHF
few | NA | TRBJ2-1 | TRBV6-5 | TGTGCCAGCAGTTATCTCCCGGGCGAGCAGTTCTTC | CASSYLPGEQFF
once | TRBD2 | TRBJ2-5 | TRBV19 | TGTGCCAGTAGTATGCGGGAGCGGGAGACCCAGTACTTC | CASSMRERETQYF
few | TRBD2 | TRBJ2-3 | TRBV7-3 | TGTGCCAGCAGCTTAAGCGGGGGGGCGGTAGATACGCAGTATTTT | CASSLSGGAVDTQYF
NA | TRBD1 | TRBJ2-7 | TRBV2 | TGTGCCAGCAGCTTAGACAGGGTAAGGGCACGCGAGCAGTACTTC | CASSLDRVRAREQYF
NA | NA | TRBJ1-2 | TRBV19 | TGTGCCAGTGGGGGCAGGCGAAGCGACTATGGCTACACCTTC | CASGGRRSDYGYTF
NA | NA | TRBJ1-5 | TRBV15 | TGTGCCACCAGCAGAGATAAGACCCTCAATCAGCCCCAGCATTTT | CATSRDKTLNQPQHF
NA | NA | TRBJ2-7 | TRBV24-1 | TGTGCCACCGGGGGGCAGGGCTCCTACGAGCAGTACTTC | CATGGQGSYEQYF
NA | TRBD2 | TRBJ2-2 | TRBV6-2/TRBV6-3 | TGTGCCAGCAGTAGCTGGACTAGCGCTAATGCTTACACCGGGGAGCTGTTTTTT | CASSSWTSANAYTGELFF
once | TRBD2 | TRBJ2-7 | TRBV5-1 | TGCGCCAGCAGCTTTCGTCCTAGCGGTAACGAGCTGGGCGGCGAGCAGTACTTC | CASSFRPSGNELGGEQYF
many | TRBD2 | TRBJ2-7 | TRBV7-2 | TGTGCCAGCAGCCTTGGGTCGCTAGCGGGATCTTGGGGGCAGTACTTC | CASSLGSLAGSWGQYF
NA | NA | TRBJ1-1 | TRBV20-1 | TGCAGTGCTAGTATCGTCCAGAACACTGAAGCTTTCTTT | CSASIVQNTEAFF
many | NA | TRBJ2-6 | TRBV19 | TGTGCCAGTAGTCCAGGGGCCTCTGGGGCCAACGTCCTGACTTTC | CASSPGASGANVLTF
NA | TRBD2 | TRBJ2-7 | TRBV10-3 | TGTGCCATCAAAGGGACTAGCGGGACGGAATACGAGCAGTACTTC | CAIKGTSGTEYEQYF
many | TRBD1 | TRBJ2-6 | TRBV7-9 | TGTGCCAGCAGGCGAGCAGGGGGTGGTGGGGCCAACGTCCTGACTTTC | CASRRAGGGGANVLTF
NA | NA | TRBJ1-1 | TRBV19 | TGTGCCAGTAGTATGACGGGTGGGGGGACTGAAGCTTTCTTT | CASSMTGGGTEAFF
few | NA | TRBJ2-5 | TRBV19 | TGTGCCAGTCGGGGGAAAGAGACCCAGTACTTC | CASRGKETQYF
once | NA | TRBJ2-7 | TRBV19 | TGTGCCAGTAGTATACAGCCAGGGGACTCCTACGAGCAGTACTTC | CASSIQPGDSYEQYF
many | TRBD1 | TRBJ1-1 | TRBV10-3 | TGTGCCATCAGTGAGTCTGCGGGGAGGGACAGGGGGCGAACTGAAGCTTTCTTT | CAISESAGRDRGRTEAFF
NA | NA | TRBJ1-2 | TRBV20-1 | TGCAGTGCTAGACTAGTTTGGGAGGGAAACTATGGCTACACCTTC | CSARLVWEGNYGYTF
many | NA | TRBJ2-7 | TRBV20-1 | TGCAGTGCTAGGGGCGGACCCTACGAGCAGTACTTC | CSARGGPYEQYF
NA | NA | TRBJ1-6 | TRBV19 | TGTGCCAGTAGTTCTCAGCCAGGGTATAATTCACCCCTCCACTTT | CASSSQPGYNSPLHF
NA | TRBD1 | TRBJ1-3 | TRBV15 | TGTGCCACCAGCAGAGAGGTCAGACAGGGCGGAGGAAACACCATATATTTT | CATSREVRQGGGNTIYF
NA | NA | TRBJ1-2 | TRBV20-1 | TGCAGTGCTTCTAGGGAGGGAGGTCTCTATGGCTACACCTTC | CSASREGGLYGYTF
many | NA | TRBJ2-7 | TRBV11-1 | TGTGCCAGCAGTCCTCAGGTGGCAGTAGATTCCTACGAGCAGTACTTC | CASSPQVAVDSYEQYF
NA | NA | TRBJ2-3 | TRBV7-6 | TGTGCCAGCAGCGAAAGCACAGATACGCAGTATTTT | CASSESTDTQYF
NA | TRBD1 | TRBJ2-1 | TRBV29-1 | TGCAGCGTTGAAGGGACGGGACAGGGGTTAGGCTACAATGAGCAGTTCTTC | CSVEGTGQGLGYNEQFF
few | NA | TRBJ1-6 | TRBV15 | TGTGCCACCAGCAGAGATCTAGGGGGACGGTCACCCCTCCACTTT | CATSRDLGGRSPLHF
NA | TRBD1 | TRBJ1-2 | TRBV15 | TGTGCCACCAGCATGACAGGGGGACCTACGGGGGCGTATGGCTACACCTTC | CATSMTGGPTGAYGYTF
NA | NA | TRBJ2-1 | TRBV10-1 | TGCGCCAGCAGTGAGTCGAGGGGGTTAACGAATGAGCAGTTCTTC | CASSESRGLTNEQFF
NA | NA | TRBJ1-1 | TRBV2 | TGTGCCAGCAGCCTCGGGACACTTGAAGCTTTCTTT | CASSLGTLEAFF
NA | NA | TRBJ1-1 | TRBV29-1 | TGCAGCGTTGAAGGCAGGGGTTCCCTCGACTCTCTAGTTTTGGCTTTCTTT | CSVEGRGSLDSLVLAFF
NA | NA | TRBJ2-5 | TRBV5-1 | TGCGCCGGCAGCAGGGGGGTCGCGGGGACGATCCAAGAGACCCAGTACTTC | CAGSRGVAGTIQETQYF
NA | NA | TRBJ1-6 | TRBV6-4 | TGTGCCAGCAGTGACCTCAACAACAGGGTTGGTAATTCACCCCTCCACTTT | CASSDLNNRVGNSPLHF
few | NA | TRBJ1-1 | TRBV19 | TGTGCCAGTAGTGTGGAGAACACTGAAGCTTTCTTT | CASSVENTEAFF
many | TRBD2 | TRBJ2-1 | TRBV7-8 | TGTGCCAGCAGCTTCCTAGGGGGACTAGCGGGGAATGAGCAGTTCTTC | CASSFLGGLAGNEQFF
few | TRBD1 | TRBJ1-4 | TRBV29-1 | TGCAGCTCAAGACAGGGGGCTAATGAAAAACTGTTTTTT | CSSRQGANEKLFF
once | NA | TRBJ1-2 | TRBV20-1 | TGCAGTAACTCGGGGGATCGGGGCTACACCTTC | CSNSGDRGYTF
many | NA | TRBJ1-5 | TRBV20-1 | TGCAGTGCTGCCCCAGGGGCGTCCAATCAGCCCCAGCATTTT | CSAAPGASNQPQHF
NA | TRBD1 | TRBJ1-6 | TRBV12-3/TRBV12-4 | TGTGCCAGCAGTTTAGGACAGGGAGGCTCACCCCTCCACTTT | CASSLGQGGSPLHF
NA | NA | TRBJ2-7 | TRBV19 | TGTGCCAGTAGTATGAGTTCCGTCAACTACGAGCAGTACTTC | CASSMSSVNYEQYF
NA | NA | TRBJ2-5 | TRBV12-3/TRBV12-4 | TGTGCCAGCAGTTTCCATTTGGGGACACCCGTCGAGACCCAGTACTTC | CASSFHLGTPVETQYF
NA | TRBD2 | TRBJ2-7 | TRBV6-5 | TGTGCCAGCAGCTACCCACTAGCGGGAAGCTCCTACGAGCAGTACTTC | CASSYPLAGSSYEQYF
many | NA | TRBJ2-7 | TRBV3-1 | TGTGCCAGCAGCCATGGCAGGGTCCGGGAGCAGTACTTC | CASSHGRVREQYF
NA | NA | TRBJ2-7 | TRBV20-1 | TGCAGTGCTCGTGTGGGGGGCGGCTACGAGCAGTACTTC | CSARVGGGYEQYF
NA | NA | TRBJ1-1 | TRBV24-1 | TGTGCCACCAGTGATTCGCAGGGCATGAACACTGAAGCTTTCTTT | CATSDSQGMNTEAFF
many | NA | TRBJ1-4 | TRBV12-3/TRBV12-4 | TGTGCCAGCAGTTCGGGGAGGGACCGGTTAGAAAAACTGTTTTTT | CASSSGRDRLEKLFF
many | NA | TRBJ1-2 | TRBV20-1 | TGCAGTGCTGCCCGGGATGGCTACACCTTC | CSAARDGYTF
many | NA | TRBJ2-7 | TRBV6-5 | TGTGCCAGCAGTTACTCCCCCGGCCAGGGTAGATACGAGCAGTACTTC | CASSYSPGQGRYEQYF
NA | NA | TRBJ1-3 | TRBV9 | TGTGCCAGCAGCGCCACAGGGGGAAACACCATATATTTT | CASSATGGNTIYF